These 25 T cell receptor beta chains share one sample of origin, sequenced in a study of blood T cell repertoires in COVID-19. Sequencing used immunoSEQ multiplex PCR; TCRdb keeps in-frame clones, though not all of them. The sample holds some 670,000 clones, 75% to 90% seen once. Sequenced material: peripheral blood. The receptor source for this set is a woman aged 18-29 years with acute or convalescent COVID-19.

The chain uses TRBV6-5 and TRBJ2-5; the match to TRBD1 covers 7 bases. Germline V gene data show CDR1 as MNHEY and CDR2 as SVGAGI. This CDR3 is 13 amino acids long. V was clipped by 6 bases and J by 0 bases; unmatched bases: 1. The CDR3 sequence is CASRGQYQETQYF. CDR3 sequence (DNA): TGTGCCAGCAGGGGACAGTACCAAGAGACCCAGTACTTC.

This chain links TRBV7-2 with TRBJ1-1; 7 bases are a match to TRBD1. The germline gives CDR1 SGHTA, CDR2 FQGNSA. This CDR3 has 14 amino acids. V shed 4 bases and J 6 bases; nucleotides not matched to a gene: 8. CDR3: CASSSLWGTAEAFF. In nucleotides, the CDR3 is TGTGCCAGCAGCTCCCTTTGGGGGACAGCTGAAGCTTTCTTT.

The CDR3 loop is CASTLIFTPGTTNEKLFF. In DNA, the CDR3 is TGTGCCAGCACCCTGATTTTCACGCCGGGGACAACTAATGAAAAACTGTTTTTT. The chain is built from TRBV27 and TRBJ1-4; unclear D gene. Between the trimmed V and J ends, which lost 7 bases and 0 bases, there was a span of 21 bases. The CDR3 sequence is 18 residues long. CDR1 and CDR2 (germline): MNHEY, SMNVEV (reference sequence).

The V and J genes are TRBV5-3 and TRBJ2-7, with 8 bases matching TRBD1. TRBV5-3 is an ORF; its function is uncertain. V was pared by 3 bases and J by 3 bases, with 11 bases of the junction left unmatched. This CDR3 has 16 residues. CDR3 residues: CARSYTGTGTLYEQYF. DNA of the CDR3: TGTGCCAGAAGCTACACCGGGACAGGCACACTCTACGAGCAGTACTTC.

The gene calls are TRBV9 and TRBJ1-1, with D hard to call. The CDR3 contains 14 residues. Trimming pared 2 bases from V and 3 bases from J, leaving 11 bases between. Germline V gene sequence: CDR1 SGDLS, CDR2 YYNGEE. The CDR3 coding sequence is TGTGCCAGCAGCGTCGGACGAGCGGACACTGAAGCTTTCTTT. Protein sequence: CASSVGRADTEAFF.

The rearrangement joins TRBV12-5 to TRBJ1-1; 10 bases map to TRBD1. CDR1 LGHNT and CDR2 FRNRAP come from the germline V gene. V lost 5 bases, J lost 0 bases, and 3 bases stayed unmatched. The CDR3 is 15 amino acids. In DNA form, the CDR3 reads TGTGCTAGTGGTCGGGACAGGGGAATGAACACTGAAGCTTTCTTT. Translation gives CASGRDRGMNTEAFF. Full variable domain (outside the CDR3, taken from reference TRBV12-5 and TRBJ1-1): DARVTQTPRHKVTEMGQEVTMRCQPILGHNTVFWYRQTMMQGLELLAYFRNRAPLDDSGMPKDRFSAEMPDATLATLKIQPSEPRDSAVYFCASGRDRGMNTEAFFGQGTRLTVV.

The chain joins TRBV7-8 to TRBJ2-3; D is uncertain. This CDR3 is 16 amino acids long. Germline CDR1 and CDR2: SGHVS and FQNEAQ. V dropped 5 bases and J dropped 5 bases, with 20 bases sitting between them. The CDR3 reads CASSPRSSLRGDTQYF. The CDR3 DNA reads as TGTGCCAGCAGCCCGAGGTCGTCACTCCGAGGAGATACGCAGTATTTT.

The rearrangement joins TRBV11-1 to TRBJ2-7, with 11 bases lining up with TRBD1. Germline assignment: CDR1 SGHAT and CDR2 FQDESV (reference sequence). The CDR3 is made up of 15 amino acids. Germline trimming cut 3 bases from V and 4 bases from J; bases unmatched to any gene: 5. CDR3 residues: CASSFGGTGGYEQYF. The CDR3 DNA follows: TGTGCCAGCAGCTTCGGTGGGACAGGGGGTTACGAGCAGTACTTC.

The chain combines TRBV7-6 with TRBJ2-3, with TRBD2 matching 13 bases. Trimming cost V 5 bases and J 4 bases; bases outside gene matches: 6. The germline gives CDR1 SGHVS, CDR2 FNYEAQ. The CDR3 contains 16 residues. The CDR3 DNA reads as TGTGCCAGCAGCCCTACACTAGCGGGGGGGTCAGATACGCAGTATTTT. This codes for CASSPTLAGGSDTQYF.

The chain recombines TRBV19 with TRBJ2-7, with TRBD1 matching 7 bases. The CDR3 is 15 amino acids. V lost 4 bases to trimming and J lost 9 bases; unmatched junction nucleotides: 15. Germline lookup yields CDR1 LNHDA and CDR2 SQIVND (reference sequence). The CDR3 is CASSTRTGSSIGQYF. The CDR3 DNA reads TGTGCCAGTAGTACCCGGACAGGTTCCTCCATAGGGCAGTACTTC.

The chain recombines TRBV29-1 with TRBJ2-7, with a tentative D call TRBD1 (6 bases). The germline gives CDR1 SQVTM, CDR2 ANQGSEA. The V end lost 7 bases, the J end lost 4 bases, and 11 bases lay between the germline ends. This CDR3 region has 11 residues. CDR3 DNA: TGCAGCGCCGGGACATCTTACGAGCAGTACTTC. It specifies CSAGTSYEQYF.

The chain is built from TRBV7-9 and TRBJ2-1; perhaps D is TRBD1 or TRBD2 (5 bases each). Between the trimmed V and J ends, which lost 5 bases and 0 bases, there was a span of 17 bases. The CDR3 has 17 residues. Germline CDR1 reads SEHNR; CDR2 reads FQNEAQ (reference sequence). The CDR3 DNA reads TGTGCCAGCAGCCTAGGGGTAGCGCTCAGCTCCTACAATGAGCAGTTCTTC. Its translation: CASSLGVALSSYNEQFF.

This chain joins TRBV4-1 and TRBJ2-7; the match to TRBD1 covers 10 bases. J lost 1 base, V lost 1 base, and 4 bases had no gene match. The CDR3 sequence is 16 residues long. CDR1 MGHRA and CDR2 YSYEKL come from the germline V gene. CDR3: CASSQGRGQGSYEQYF. In DNA form, the CDR3 reads TGCGCCAGCAGCCAAGGTCGGGGACAGGGGTCCTACGAGCAGTACTTC.

The chain joins TRBV6-2 or TRBV6-3 to TRBJ1-1; 9 nucleotides line up with TRBD1. This CDR3 is built from 15 residues. V was clipped by 2 bases and J by 3 bases; unmatched bases: 4. Germline-derived CDR1 and CDR2 are MNHEY and SVGEGT. The CDR3 nucleotides read TGTGCCAGCAGTTACGACAGGGGGGTATACACTGAAGCTTTCTTT. This gives the protein CASSYDRGVYTEAFF.

This clone turned up a few times. The same CDR3 arises from other DNA sequences in this sample as well. This chain connects TRBV12-3 or TRBV12-4 to TRBJ1-1; tentative D call: TRBD1 (5 bases). The CDR3 is 13 amino acids. V was trimmed by 4 bases and J by 5 bases, leaving 11 bases between them. The CDR3 nucleotides are TGTGCCAGCAGTTCCGGGGGGGGGACTGAAGCTTTCTTT. Translated, it gives CASSSGGGTEAFF.

The rearrangement links TRBV7-6 to TRBJ2-2; 7 positions agree with TRBD2. The CDR3 is 15 residues long. The V gene end was trimmed by 2 bases and the J gene end by 1 base; junction bases not matched to a gene: 1. Germline values: CDR1 SGHVS, CDR2 FNYEAQ. The CDR3 DNA is TGTGCCAGCAGCTTACGCGGGGGGAACACCGGGGAGCTGTTTTTT. As protein: CASSLRGGNTGELFF.

The chain carries TRBV7-6 and TRBJ2-3; the D gene is possibly TRBD2 (5 bases). The CDR3 sequence is 15 residues long. The ends were cut back, 4 bases at V and 3 bases at J, with 14 bases in the middle. Germline-derived CDR1 and CDR2 are SGHVS and FNYEAQ. The CDR3 reads CASSWSTGKTDTQYF. CDR3 nucleotides: TGTGCCAGCAGCTGGTCGACCGGGAAAACAGATACGCAGTATTTT.

The chain couples TRBV29-1 to TRBJ2-2; maybe TRBD2 (7 bases). Looked up from germline, CDR1 is SQVTM and CDR2 is ANQGSEA. Trimming stripped 6 bases from V and 3 bases from J, with 17 bases between. This CDR3 has 15 amino acids. CDR3 sequence reads: CSVRKGGPDTGELFF. The CDR3 coding sequence is TGCAGCGTCAGAAAGGGGGGGCCTGACACCGGGGAGCTGTTTTTT.

J is TRBJ1-1 and V is TRBV12-5, with a tentative D call TRBD1 (6 bases). There are 15 residues in the CDR3. Trimming took 6 bases from V and 2 from J, leaving 16 bases between them. Germline lookup yields CDR1 LGHNT and CDR2 FRNRAP. In nucleotides, the CDR3 is TGTGCTAGTGGACGTAACCGACAGGTCAACACTGAAGCTTTCTTT. This codes for CASGRNRQVNTEAFF.

This clone was seen once. This rearrangement joins TRBV7-2 to TRBJ2-3, with D perhaps matching TRBD2 (7 bases). Trimming left V 1 base short and J 2 bases short, with 10 bases between. Looked up from germline, CDR1 is SGHTA and CDR2 is FQGNSA. The CDR3 totals 15 residues. As DNA, the CDR3 is TGTGCCAGCAGCTTAGGGGGGGGCAACACAGATACGCAGTATTTT. Its protein product is CASSLGGGNTDTQYF.

The chain joins TRBV19 to TRBJ2-7, with 9 bases fitting TRBD1. Germline-derived CDR1 and CDR2 are LNHDA and SQIVND (reference sequence). The CDR3 runs to 13 residues. J was trimmed by 3 bases and V by 7 bases; bases with no gene match: 4. The CDR3 sequence: CASTAGQGYEQYF. For the CDR3, the DNA is TGTGCCAGTACGGCGGGACAGGGCTACGAGCAGTACTTC.

The chain is built from TRBV3-1 (or the pseudogene TRBV3-2) and TRBJ1-6, with D possibly TRBD1 on 6 matching bases. This CDR3 comprises 15 residues. Trimming stripped 4 bases from V and 4 bases from J, with 11 bases between. Germline assignment: CDR1 LGHDT and CDR2 YNNKEL (reference sequence). The CDR3 DNA reads TGTGCCAGCAGCCCAACGACAGGTTATAATTCACCCCTCCACTTT. Protein product: CASSPTTGYNSPLHF.

The chain is built from TRBV23-1 and TRBJ2-1; 12 bases match TRBD2. TRBV23-1 qualifies as an ORF whose function is uncertain. Germline trimming cut 4 bases from V and 0 bases from J; bases unmatched to any gene: 4. The CDR3 totals 17 residues. The CDR3 coding sequence is TGCGCCAGCAGTCCGACTAGCGGGGGAAGCTCCTACAATGAGCAGTTCTTC. This codes for CASSPTSGGSSYNEQFF.

The chain recombines TRBV15 with TRBJ1-6; maybe TRBD1 (5 bases). Per the germline V gene, CDR1 is LNHNV and CDR2 is YYDKDF (reference sequence). There are 15 residues in the CDR3. Trimming left V 5 bases short and J 5 bases short, with 13 bases between. CDR3 amino acids: CATSVRVGDNSPLHF. Here the CDR3 DNA reads TGTGCCACCAGCGTTAGGGTAGGGGATAATTCACCCCTCCACTTT.

The rearrangement links TRBV2 to TRBJ1-2; D call uncertain. The CDR3 extends over 14 amino acids. Trimming removed 4 bases at V and 2 bases at J, with 11 bases between. CDR1 and CDR2 (germline): SNHLY, FYNNEI. CDR3 region: CASSADTQNYGYTF. CDR3 coding DNA: TGTGCCAGCAGTGCCGACACGCAAAACTATGGCTACACCTTC.